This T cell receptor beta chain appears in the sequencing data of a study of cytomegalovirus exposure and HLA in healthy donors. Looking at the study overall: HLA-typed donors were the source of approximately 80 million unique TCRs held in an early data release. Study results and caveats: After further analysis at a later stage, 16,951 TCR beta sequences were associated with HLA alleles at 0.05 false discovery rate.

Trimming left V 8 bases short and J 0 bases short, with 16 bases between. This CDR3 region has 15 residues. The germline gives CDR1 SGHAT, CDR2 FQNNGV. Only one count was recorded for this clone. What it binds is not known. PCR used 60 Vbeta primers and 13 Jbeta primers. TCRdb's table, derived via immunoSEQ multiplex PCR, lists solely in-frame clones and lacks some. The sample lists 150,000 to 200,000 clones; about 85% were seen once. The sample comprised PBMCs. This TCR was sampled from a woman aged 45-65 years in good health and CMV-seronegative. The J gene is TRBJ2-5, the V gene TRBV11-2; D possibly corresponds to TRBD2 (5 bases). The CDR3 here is CASGFLKDYQETQYF. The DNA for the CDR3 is TGTGCCAGCGGGTTTCTCAAGGACTACCAAGAGACCCAGTACTTC. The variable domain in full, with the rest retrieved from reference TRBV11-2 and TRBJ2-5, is EAGVAQSPRYKIIEKRQSVAFWCNPISGHATLYWYQQILGQGPKLLIQFQNNGVVDDSQLPKDRFSAERLKGVDSTLKIQPAKLEDSAVYLCASGFLKDYQETQYFGPGTRLLVL.